Listed below are T cell receptor beta chains from one sample, sequenced in a study of blood T cells in healthy people across ages. TCRdb fed the 5' RACE reads into MiXCR, producing one record per CDR3 protein. The repertoire consists of 1,500,000 or so distinct CDR3 sequences, with roughly 43% occurring once and the leading ten covering roughly 3.7%. The sequencing input was blood. These receptors were collected from a young woman in good health. CDR3s include the opening cysteine and the closing phenylalanine or tryptophan. A D gene is named only where the DNA matches it firmly. Part of the rows lack a size; the others show once, few, many or a class for expanded clones.

V: TRBV4-3; D: NA; size: NA; J: TRBJ2-1; CDR3: CASSARHNGNEQFF; DNA: TGCGCCAGCAGCGCGCGGCATAACGGCAATGAGCAGTTCTTC
V: TRBV7-9; D: NA; size: few; J: TRBJ1-4; CDR3: CASSLARHLNEKLFF; DNA: TGTGCCAGCAGCTTAGCGAGGCATCTTAATGAAAAACTGTTTTTT
V: TRBV6-1; D: TRBD1; size: NA; J: TRBJ1-4; CDR3: CASSAWTGATNEKLFF; DNA: TGTGCCAGCAGTGCCTGGACAGGGGCAACTAATGAAAAACTGTTTTTT
V: TRBV11-2; D: TRBD2; size: NA; J: TRBJ2-1; CDR3: CASSPGTSGGATYNEQFF; DNA: TGTGCCAGCAGCCCCGGGACTAGCGGGGGGGCAACCTACAATGAGCAGTTCTTC
V: TRBV6-2/TRBV6-3; D: TRBD2; size: few; J: TRBJ2-7; CDR3: CASSATSGRWYEQYF; DNA: TGTGCCAGCAGTGCAACTAGCGGAAGATGGTACGAGCAGTACTTC
V: TRBV25-1; D: NA; size: NA; J: TRBJ1-1; CDR3: CASRDPHSDSKTEAFF; DNA: TGTGCCAGCAGGGACCCACACTCGGACAGTAAAACTGAAGCTTTCTTT
V: TRBV6-5; D: TRBD1; size: NA; J: TRBJ2-7; CDR3: CASSYGQAYNEQYF; DNA: TGTGCCAGCAGTTACGGACAGGCCTACAATGAGCAGTACTTC
V: TRBV7-2; D: NA; size: NA; J: TRBJ2-3; CDR3: CASRAQRSTDTQYF; DNA: TGTGCCAGCAGGGCTCAACGGAGCACAGATACGCAGTATTTT
V: TRBV4-3; D: NA; size: NA; J: TRBJ1-1; CDR3: CASSRGGATEAFF; DNA: TGCGCCAGCAGCAGGGGGGGAGCCACTGAAGCTTTCTTT
V: TRBV4-3; D: NA; size: NA; J: TRBJ2-7; CDR3: CASSQVLGDEQYF; DNA: TGCGCCAGCAGCCAAGTCCTGGGGGACGAGCAGTACTTC
V: TRBV6-5; D: NA; size: NA; J: TRBJ2-4; CDR3: CASSYRAKNIQYF; DNA: TGTGCCAGCAGTTACCGAGCCAAAAACATTCAGTACTTC
V: TRBV7-8; D: TRBD1; size: NA; J: TRBJ1-1; CDR3: CASSLGFGTVTEAFF; DNA: TGTGCCAGCAGCTTAGGATTCGGGACAGTCACTGAAGCTTTCTTT
V: TRBV20-1; D: NA; size: NA; J: TRBJ2-3; CDR3: CSASSSGSRTDTQYF; DNA: TGCAGTGCTAGTTCGTCCGGGTCGAGGACAGATACGCAGTATTTT
V: TRBV20-1; D: TRBD1; size: few; J: TRBJ2-4; CDR3: CSAPGQGRNIQYF; DNA: TGCAGTGCCCCGGGACAGGGCCGAAACATTCAGTACTTC
V: TRBV24-1; D: NA; size: NA; J: TRBJ2-5; CDR3: CATTHASLDEQYF; DNA: TGTGCCACCACCCACGCCAGCCTTGATGAGCAGTACTTC
V: TRBV4-3; D: NA; size: many; J: TRBJ1-2; CDR3: CASSHSRLSGSYGYTF; DNA: TGCGCCAGCAGCCACTCAAGGTTGTCGGGTAGCTATGGCTACACCTTC
V: TRBV20-1; D: NA; size: NA; J: TRBJ1-4; CDR3: CSARETGRNEKLFF; DNA: TGCAGTGCTAGAGAAACAGGGAGAAATGAAAAACTGTTTTTT
V: TRBV10-3; D: NA; size: NA; J: TRBJ1-1; CDR3: CAISAWGTEEAFF; DNA: TGTGCCATCAGTGCGTGGGGTACAGAAGAAGCTTTCTTT
V: TRBV4-1; D: NA; size: NA; J: TRBJ1-4; CDR3: CASSQSGLTEKLFF; DNA: TGCGCCAGCAGCCAATCAGGGCTGACCGAAAAACTGTTTTTT
V: TRBV7-9; D: NA; size: NA; J: TRBJ2-6; CDR3: CASSLLEWAGANVLTF; DNA: TGTGCCAGCAGCTTATTGGAGTGGGCTGGGGCCAACGTCCTGACTTTC
V: TRBV20-1; D: NA; size: NA; J: TRBJ2-1; CDR3: CSASLAVRVYNEQFF; DNA: TGCAGTGCCAGCCTGGCCGTCAGGGTTTACAATGAGCAGTTCTTC
V: TRBV12-3/TRBV12-4; D: TRBD2; size: NA; J: TRBJ2-1; CDR3: CASSPSGSGRGYNEQFF; DNA: TGTGCCAGCAGTCCGAGTGGCAGCGGGAGAGGGTACAATGAGCAGTTCTTC
V: TRBV18; D: TRBD2; size: NA; J: TRBJ2-7; CDR3: CASSPGLAPHEQYF; DNA: TGTGCCAGCTCACCGGGACTAGCTCCTCACGAGCAGTACTTC
V: TRBV27; D: TRBD1; size: NA; J: TRBJ1-2; CDR3: CASSLSMGAQGNYGYTF; DNA: TGTGCCAGCAGTTTATCGATGGGAGCACAGGGGAACTATGGCTACACCTTC
V: TRBV12-5; D: TRBD2; size: few; J: TRBJ2-3; CDR3: CASGGLAGAPDTQYF; DNA: TGTGCTAGTGGGGGACTAGCGGGAGCACCAGATACGCAGTATTTT
V: TRBV7-2; D: NA; size: NA; J: TRBJ1-6; CDR3: CASSLGGGGSSYNSPLHF; DNA: TGTGCCAGCAGCTTAGGGGGGGGAGGGAGCTCCTATAATTCACCCCTCCACTTT